The 30 T cell receptor beta chains reported below all come from one sample, sequenced in a study of T cell changes during pregnancy in multiple sclerosis. The assay was immunoSEQ multiplex PCR, and TCRdb's table has in-frame clones only and misses some. The data show 70,000 to 85,000 clones, about 91% seen once. Specimen: peripheral blood, collected before pregnancy. All receptors derive from a female donor with multiple sclerosis, enrolled in a pregnancy study.

This rearrangement joins TRBV5-6 to TRBJ2-7; D unresolved. Trimming pared 3 bases from V and 4 bases from J, leaving 8 bases between. Germline CDR1 reads SGHDT; CDR2 reads YYEEEE. The CDR3 is 12 residues long. In DNA form, the CDR3 reads TGTGCCAGCAGCTCGTCTCTGTACGAGCAGTACTTC. It translates to CASSSSLYEQYF.

The rearrangement uses TRBV7-2 and TRBJ2-7, with 7 bases that match TRBD1. The CDR3 spans 14 residues. V shed 5 bases and J 6 bases; nucleotides not matched to a gene: 10. Germline values: CDR1 SGHTA, CDR2 FQGNSA. CDR3 sequence: CASSLQTGLGEQYF. CDR3 nucleotide sequence: TGTGCCAGCAGCCTGCAGACAGGGTTAGGCGAGCAGTACTTC.

This clone occurred a few times. This chain uses TRBV5-8 with TRBJ1-3, with 7 bases aligning to TRBD1. V was clipped by 3 bases and J by 1 base; unmatched bases: 10. The length of the CDR3 is 17 residues. Per germline, CDR1 SGHTS and CDR2 YDEGEE. The CDR3 nucleotides read TGTGCCAGCAGCTCGACAGGGCCATTATTATCTGGAAACACCATATATTTT. Translated: CASSSTGPLLSGNTIYF.

The chain carries TRBV20-1 and TRBJ2-2; TRBD1 might be the D (6 bases). The V gene's germline CDR1 is DFQATT and CDR2 SNEGSKA (reference sequence). The V gene lost 5 bases and the J gene lost 11 bases, with 12 bases spanning the gap. The CDR3 contains 11 residues. The CDR3 coding sequence is TGCAGTGCTCAACAGGGTCGCGAGCTGTTTTTT. Its translation: CSAQQGRELFF.

The chain uses TRBV30 and TRBJ1-6; D gene ambiguous. The CDR3 is 13 amino acids. Germline V gene data show CDR1 as GTSNPN and CDR2 as SVGIG (reference sequence). The V gene lost 2 bases and the J gene lost 9 bases, with 11 bases spanning the gap. The DNA of the CDR3 is TGTGCCTGGAGTCTCGCCCGGGGTTCACCCCTCCACTTT. Encoded protein: CAWSLARGSPLHF.

CDR3 sequence: CASSLETYGGGFDTQYF. The CDR3 DNA sequence: TGTGCCAGCAGCTTAGAAACCTACGGCGGGGGGTTCGATACGCAGTATTTT. This sequence joins TRBV7-9 and TRBJ2-3; 8 bases match TRBD2. Trimming at V came to 1 base and at J to 6 bases, leaving 12 bases not matched to a gene. The CDR3 is 17 residues long. Looked up from germline, CDR1 is SEHNR and CDR2 is FQNEAQ (reference sequence).

V and J are TRBV19 and TRBJ2-7; 8 nucleotides line up with TRBD1. This CDR3 has 14 residues. The V gene end was trimmed by 6 bases and the J gene end by 6 bases; junction bases not matched to a gene: 10. Germline assignment: CDR1 LNHDA and CDR2 SQIVND (reference sequence). The CDR3 bases are TGTGCCAGTAGACCCGGGACAGGTATCGGCGAGCAGTACTTC. It yields the protein CASRPGTGIGEQYF.

The rearrangement joins TRBV2 to TRBJ2-6; D remains unclear. The CDR3 totals 13 residues. V was pared by 5 bases and J by 1 base, with 3 bases between. Germline CDR1 is SNHLY and CDR2 is FYNNEI. The CDR3 loop is CASSSSGANVLTF. CDR3 sequence (DNA): TGTGCCAGCAGTTCTTCTGGGGCCAACGTCCTGACTTTC.

V gene TRBV18 combines with J gene TRBJ1-3; TRBD1 is a possible D gene (5 bases). CDR1 and CDR2 from the germline V gene are KGHSH and LQKENI. The CDR3 totals 15 residues. V was shortened by 3 bases and J by 0 bases, with 9 bases between the two germline ends. The CDR3 DNA reads as TGTGCCAGCTCACCGGGGACTGACTCTGGAAACACCATATATTTT. Residues: CASSPGTDSGNTIYF.

This clone appeared once. This chain links TRBV4-2 with TRBJ2-1; TRBD2 aligns across 9 bases. J gave up 5 bases and V 0 bases, and 5 bases lay outside the gene matches. The CDR3 runs to 16 residues. In germline, CDR1 is LGHNA, CDR2 YNFKEQ. This chain's CDR3 is CASSQESTSGNNEQFF. Written as DNA, the CDR3 is TGTGCCAGCAGCCAAGAATCGACTAGCGGAAACAATGAGCAGTTCTTC.

The chain employs TRBV5-5 and TRBJ2-3; tentatively, D is TRBD1 (5 bases). The CDR3 spans 14 residues. Germline loops: CDR1 SGHKS, CDR2 YYEKEE (reference sequence). V dropped 1 base and J dropped 4 bases, with 10 bases sitting between them. CDR3 sequence reads: CASSLRLGADTQYF. The CDR3 DNA follows: TGTGCCAGCAGCTTGCGGCTAGGGGCAGATACGCAGTATTTT.

The gene calls are TRBV7-8 and TRBJ2-5, with 9 bases lining up with TRBD2. The junction had 8 bases not matched to a gene; V was cut back by 5 bases and J by 1 base. The CDR3 consists of 16 residues. Per germline, CDR1 SGHVS and CDR2 FQNEAQ. This chain's CDR3 is CASSPLAGQFQETQYF. The CDR3 nucleotides read TGTGCCAGCAGCCCCCTAGCGGGACAGTTCCAAGAGACCCAGTACTTC.

The rearrangement links TRBV5-1 to TRBJ1-4; the match to TRBD1 covers 9 bases. J gave up 5 bases and V 3 bases, and 8 bases lay outside the gene matches. Germline assignment: CDR1 SGHRS and CDR2 YFSETQ. CDR3 length: 16 amino acids. For the CDR3, the DNA is TGCGCCAGCAGCTCCGGACAGGGGAGGGGAAATGAAAAACTGTTTTTT. This translates into CASSSGQGRGNEKLFF.

The rearrangement joins TRBV27 to TRBJ1-3, with TRBD1 matching 8 bases. Germline V gene sequence: CDR1 MNHEY, CDR2 SMNVEV (reference sequence). The CDR3 runs 15 residues. The V segment lost 5 bases and the J segment 2 bases; nucleotides outside the gene matches: 5. CDR3 nucleotide sequence: TGTGCCAGCAGTGCCTCGACAGGGGCTGGAAACACCATATATTTT. This gives the protein CASSASTGAGNTIYF.

This clone was seen a handful of times. The V call is TRBV5-6, the J call TRBJ2-1; perhaps TRBD2 as D (6 bases). Germline V CDR1 and CDR2: SGHDT, YYEEEE. The CDR3 consists of 15 residues. V was shortened by 3 bases and J by 7 bases, with 17 bases between the two germline ends. CDR3 residues: CASSWRGAVGNEQFF. In DNA form, the CDR3 reads TGTGCCAGCAGCTGGCGGGGAGCGGTAGGTAATGAGCAGTTCTTC.

Written as DNA, the CDR3 is TGTGCCAGCAGCTTAGTTAACCACCTGCTGGGCAATTCACCCCTCCACTTT. Its translation: CASSLVNHLLGNSPLHF. The genes are TRBV7-9 and TRBJ1-6; D gene ambiguous. CDR1 and CDR2 from the germline V gene are SEHNR and FQNEAQ (reference sequence). The CDR3 contains 17 residues. V was cut by 1 base and J by 7 bases, with 17 bases left in between.

The J gene is TRBJ1-5, the V gene TRBV6-5, with a possible D match to TRBD1 (5 bases). The germline gives CDR1 MNHEY, CDR2 SVGAGI. The length of the CDR3 is 12 residues. The germline V and J ends were trimmed by 2 bases and 9 bases, with 8 bases remaining between them. The CDR3 nucleotides are TGTGCCAGCAGTTACCCGGGGGGGCCCCAGCATTTT. The encoded protein is CASSYPGGPQHF.

V and J are TRBV5-1 and TRBJ2-2; possibly TRBD2 for D (5 bases). The CDR3 sequence is 14 residues long. The V gene's germline CDR1 is SGHRS and CDR2 YFSETQ. Trimming cost V 6 bases and J 4 bases, with 13 bases left between them. The CDR3 sequence is CASTPPEGTGELFF. The CDR3, as DNA: TGCGCCAGCACCCCCCCCGAGGGCACCGGGGAGCTGTTTTTT.

The CDR3 here is CASSEPTTGTVYNEQFF. CDR3 DNA: TGTGCCAGCAGTGAACCGACAACCGGGACAGTCTACAATGAGCAGTTCTTC. The J gene is TRBJ2-1, the V gene TRBV6-1; 7 nucleotides agree with TRBD1. The CDR3 spans 17 residues. CDR1 and CDR2 (germline): MNHNS, SASEGT. The trim removed 2 bases at V and 3 bases at J, leaving 10 bases unmatched.

The chain links TRBV5-8 to TRBJ1-1; unclear D gene. The V gene lost 0 bases and the J gene lost 2 bases, with 11 bases spanning the gap. Germline CDR1 reads SGHTS; CDR2 reads YDEGEE. The CDR3 is made up of 15 amino acids. As DNA, the CDR3 is TGTGCCAGCAGCTTGGCCGTGCTCAGAAACACTGAAGCTTTCTTT. As protein: CASSLAVLRNTEAFF.

The J gene is TRBJ1-2, the V gene TRBV29-1; D is uncertain. Germline assignment: CDR1 SQVTM and CDR2 ANQGSEA. Trimming removed 7 bases from V and 4 bases from J, with 31 bases in between. This CDR3 region has 18 residues. CDR3 sequence (DNA): TGCAGCGCCGATAAGGTTTGGCCTCGGGGTCTGGAGGGCTATGGCTACACCTTC. Residues: CSADKVWPRGLEGYGYTF.

The J gene is TRBJ1-6, the V gene TRBV5-1, with 9 bases matching TRBD1. V lost 0 bases to trimming and J lost 9 bases; unmatched junction nucleotides: 7. Per the germline V gene, CDR1 is SGHRS and CDR2 is YFSETQ. This CDR3 has 16 residues. CDR3 sequence reads: CASSLAETGGLSPLHF. The CDR3 coding sequence is TGCGCCAGCAGCTTGGCCGAGACAGGGGGTCTTTCACCCCTCCACTTT.

CDR3 in DNA: TGTGCCAGTAGTATAGGGGGGGACCCTTCGGCTGAAGCTTTCTTT. Amino acids: CASSIGGDPSAEAFF. The chain combines TRBV19 with TRBJ1-1, with D possibly TRBD1 on 5 matching bases. V was trimmed by 1 base and J by 6 bases, leaving 15 bases between them. This CDR3 has 15 residues. CDR1 LNHDA and CDR2 SQIVND come from the germline V gene (reference sequence).

V and J are TRBV6-5 and TRBJ2-5; 11 positions agree with TRBD2. Germline CDR1 is MNHEY and CDR2 is SVGAGI. V lost 2 bases to trimming and J lost 5 bases; unmatched junction nucleotides: 4. The CDR3 covers 15 residues. CDR3 residues: CASSYRASGGETQYF. The CDR3 nucleotides are TGTGCCAGCAGTTACAGGGCTAGCGGGGGGGAGACCCAGTACTTC.

The chain joins TRBV2 to TRBJ2-3, with TRBD2 matching over 13 bases. Looked up from germline, CDR1 is SNHLY and CDR2 is FYNNEI. Trimming cost V 6 bases and J 3 bases; bases outside gene matches: 12. The CDR3 totals 18 residues. In nucleotides, the CDR3 is TGTGCCAGCAGCCAGATCAAACTAGCGGGGGGGCCGACAGATACGCAGTATTTT. Protein sequence: CASSQIKLAGGPTDTQYF.

The chain uses TRBV12-5 and TRBJ1-3, with D perhaps matching TRBD1 (6 bases). With 8 bases removed from V and 4 bases from J, the gap between germline ends came to 12 bases. This CDR3 spans 13 amino acids. Germline CDR1 LGHNT, CDR2 FRNRAP. For the CDR3, the DNA is TGTGCTAGTATGAGGGGGTGGGGAAACACCATATATTTT. It encodes CASMRGWGNTIYF.

J is TRBJ1-4 and V is TRBV5-6, with 8 bases lining up with TRBD1. From germline, CDR1 is SGHDT and CDR2 YYEEEE. The CDR3 has 14 residues. After removal of 4 bases from V and 6 bases from J, the junction contained 5 bases not matched to a gene. CDR3 in amino acids: CASSVTGEDEKLFF. The DNA for the CDR3 is TGTGCCAGCAGCGTGACAGGGGAGGATGAAAAACTGTTTTTT.

CDR3 bases: TGCGCCAGCAGCTTACTAGCGGGGAACACCGGGGAGCTGTTTTTT. This translates into CASSLLAGNTGELFF. This chain connects TRBV5-1 to TRBJ2-2; 9 nucleotides line up with TRBD2. This CDR3 spans 15 amino acids. Germline V gene data show CDR1 as SGHRS and CDR2 as YFSETQ. Trimming took 2 bases from V and 1 from J; bases not matched to a gene: 0.

The rearrangement joins TRBV28 to TRBJ1-5, with TRBD1 matching 8 bases. After removal of 8 bases from V and 6 bases from J, the junction contained 6 bases not matched to a gene. The CDR3 covers 13 residues. Germline CDR1 is MDHEN and CDR2 is SYDVKM. The CDR3, as DNA: TGTGCCAGCGCCGGACAGGGCGGTCAGCCCCAGCATTTT. Amino acid sequence: CASAGQGGQPQHF. The variable domain in full, completed from reference TRBV28 and TRBJ1-5, reads DVKVTQSSRYLVKRTGEKVFLECVQDMDHENMFWYRQDPGLGLRLIYFSYDVKMKEKGDIPEGYSVSREKKERFSLILESASTNQTSMYLCASAGQGGQPQHFGDGTRLSIL.

V is TRBV9 and J is TRBJ1-2, with 9 bases fitting TRBD1. V gave up 3 bases and J gave up 4 bases; unmatched junction bases: 7. CDR3 length: 15 amino acids. Germline-derived CDR1 and CDR2 are SGDLS and YYNGEE. DNA of the CDR3: TGTGCCAGCAGCGGGACAGGGGCGTTTTTCTATGGCTACACCTTC. Protein product: CASSGTGAFFYGYTF.